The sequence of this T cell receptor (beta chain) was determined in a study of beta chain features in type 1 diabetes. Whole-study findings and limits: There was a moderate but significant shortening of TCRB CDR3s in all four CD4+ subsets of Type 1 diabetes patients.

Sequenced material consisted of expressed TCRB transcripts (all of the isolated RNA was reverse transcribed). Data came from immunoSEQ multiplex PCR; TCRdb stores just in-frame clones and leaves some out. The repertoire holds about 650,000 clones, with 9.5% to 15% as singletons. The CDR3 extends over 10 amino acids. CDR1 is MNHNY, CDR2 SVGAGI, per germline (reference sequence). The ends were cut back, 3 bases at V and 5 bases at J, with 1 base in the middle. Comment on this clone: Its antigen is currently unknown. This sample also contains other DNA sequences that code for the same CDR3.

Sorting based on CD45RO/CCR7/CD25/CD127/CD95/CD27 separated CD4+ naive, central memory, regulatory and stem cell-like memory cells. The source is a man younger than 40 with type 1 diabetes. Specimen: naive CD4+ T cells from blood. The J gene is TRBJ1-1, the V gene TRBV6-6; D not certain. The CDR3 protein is CASSYTEAFF. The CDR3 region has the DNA TGTGCCAGCAGTTATACTGAAGCTTTCTTT.